This T cell receptor beta chain comes out of a study of blood T cell repertoires in COVID-19 (dated by TCRdb to about 2020). General notes on the study: Samples from collaborators originated in the United States, Italy and Spain and spanned both the acute and convalescent phases of COVID-19. The repertoires were released in a freely available public database meant as a resource for research on the immune response to SARS-CoV-2. The prospective study material was composed of cDNA or gDNA derived from T cells, B-cell-depleted T cells, or PBMCs. The dataset comprised deeply sampled blood TCRbeta repertoires from subjects exposed to, actively infected with, or recovered from COVID-19. Where available, HLA class I and class II types were taken from metadata supplied by the sample provider and were not determined by assay-based typing. Samples were obtained from the ongoing ImmuneRACE study (first 160 participants) and from 950 to 1,500 subjects provided by 6 global collaborators. A de-identified subject ID, COVID-19 status, age in years and sex were almost always included in the sample metadata. Overall results and qualifications from the work: How much clinical and demographic metadata was included differed by source and by participant, and the metadata was provided uncurated.

In Seattle, one collaborating source enrolled patients while the infection was active and tracked those patients longitudinally over the course of disease. The collaborating institutions used their own protocols to collect whole blood in K2EDTA tubes. Collaborator samples were shipped for TCRbeta analysis as frozen whole blood, isolated PBMCs, or DNA extracted from either sample type. TCRbeta CDR3 regions were amplified from genomic DNA by means of the immunoSEQ Assay, a bias-controlled multiplex PCR. Concerning the study's data processing: Within the assay, amplification of reference gene primers was used to estimate how many nucleated cells each sample contained. Sequence reads were collapsed and filtered to measure the absolute abundance of every unique TCRbeta CDR3 rearrangement. For each sample, productive Simpson clonality was calculated as the square root of Simpson's diversity index across productive rearrangements. This is the immuneACCESS table as TCRdb keeps it, with only in-frame sequences that have V and J called. A part of the clones is gone; compared with another copy, unresolved V genes explain less than half, and the rest is unexplained. V and J calls plus clone size are reproduced from that table; the DNA served to infer D and trimming. Within this sample are a few hundred thousand clones, with nearly 90% of them counted one time only. Of the sample, about 2.1% is held by the ten largest clones.

From cysteine to phenylalanine, the CDR3 is 12 amino acids long. Of the read, only the CDR3 DNA is kept; its 36 bases are in frame from base 1. At the junction V is shortened by 6 bases and J by 3 bases, with 8 bases in between. From a lookup of the germline V gene, CDR1 and CDR2 are SGHTA and FQGNSA. This clone was found a few times. Its antigen remains undetermined. No much larger clone is present one base from it, and per-base qualities are unavailable. The source of this sequence is a woman aged 60 to 75 with COVID-19, enrolled during active disease. The rearrangement joined TRBV7-2 to TRBJ1-2, with no confidently assigned D gene. Material: peripheral blood. The CDR3 amino acid sequence is: CASSYEYYGYTF. The DNA reads TGTGCCAGCAGTTATGAGTACTATGGCTACACCTTC.